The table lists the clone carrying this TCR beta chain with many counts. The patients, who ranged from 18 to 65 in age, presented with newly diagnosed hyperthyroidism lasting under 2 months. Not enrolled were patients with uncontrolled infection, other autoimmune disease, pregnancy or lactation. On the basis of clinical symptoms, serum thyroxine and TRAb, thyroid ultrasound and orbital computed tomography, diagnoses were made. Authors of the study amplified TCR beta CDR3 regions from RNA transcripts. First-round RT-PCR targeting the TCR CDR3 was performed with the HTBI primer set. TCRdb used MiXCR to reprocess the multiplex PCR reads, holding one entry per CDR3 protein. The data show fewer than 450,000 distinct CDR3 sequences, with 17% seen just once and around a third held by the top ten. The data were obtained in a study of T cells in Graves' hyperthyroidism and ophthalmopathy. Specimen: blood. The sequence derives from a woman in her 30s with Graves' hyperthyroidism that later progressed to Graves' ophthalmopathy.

CDR3 nucleotides: TGTGCCAGCAGTTTTCAGGGGGCGACCTACGAGCAGTACTTC. It codes for CASSFQGATYEQYF. The rearrangement uses TRBV28 and TRBJ2-7; 8 nucleotides line up with TRBD1. Trimming took 3 bases from V and 2 from J; bases not matched to a gene: 3. CDR1 and CDR2 (germline): MDHEN, SYDVKM. This CDR3 is 14 amino acids long.